The sequence of this T cell receptor beta chain was determined in a study of CD8+ T cells in alopecia areata. Points from the study as a whole: Lesional scalp displayed greater clonality than normal scalp, most notably in alopecia totalis/universalis.

V lost 6 bases, J lost 4 bases, and 8 bases stayed unmatched. The CDR3 sequence is 15 residues long. The germline V gene has CDR1 MNHEY and CDR2 SMNVEV (reference sequence). As to this clone: Its antigen remains unknown.

Investigators isolated RNA and reverse transcribed it into cDNA to act as the sequencing template. Produced via immunoSEQ multiplex PCR; TCRdb's table is partial and in-frame only. The table shows around 29,000 clones, with around 80% occurring only once. Lesional scalp tissue (obtained by punch biopsy) and peripheral blood were collected from alopecia areata patients. It was from PBMCs that CD4+ and CD8+ T cells were sorted. The receptor's source is a human donor with alopecia areata. The rearrangement uses TRBV27 and TRBJ2-2; 7 nucleotides agree with TRBD1. The material sequenced was NKG2D-low CD8+ T cells sorted from blood. Written as DNA, the CDR3 is TGTGCCAGCAGCTCACCGGGACAGCGCACCGGGGAGCTGTTTTTT. Its translation: CASSSPGQRTGELFF.